This T cell receptor beta chain was retrieved from a study of T cells in Graves' hyperthyroidism and ophthalmopathy. Study at large: At initial diagnosis, before any treatment had begun, peripheral blood was obtained.

Findings and caveats of the study: Expanded thyroid clonotypes (above 0.001) were mostly also found in blood.

On this clonotype: The antigen remains undetermined.

RNA transcripts were the template for amplifying TCR beta CDR3 regions. TCR CDR3 regions were first amplified by RT-PCR with HTBI primers. TCRdb independently ran MiXCR on the multiplex PCR reads; one entry per CDR3 protein. The data hold roughly 700,000 distinct CDR3 sequences, with around 16% observed a single time. Trimming left V 1 base short and J 4 bases short, with 16 bases between. The CDR3 sequence is 16 residues long. Germline-derived CDR1 and CDR2 are SGHDN and FVKESK. Absent ophthalmopathy progression within 18 months defined stable Graves' hyperthyroidism. Reasons for excluding patients were uncontrolled infection, other autoimmune disease, pregnancy or lactation.

Sequenced sample: blood. The receptor comes from a man aged 50-59 years with Graves' hyperthyroidism. The chain combines TRBV14 with TRBJ2-5; D might be TRBD2 (7 bases). In nucleotides, the CDR3 is TGTGCCAGCAGCCAAGGTCAGGGGAGGGAAGTAGAGACCCAGTACTTC. It codes for CASSQGQGREVETQYF.